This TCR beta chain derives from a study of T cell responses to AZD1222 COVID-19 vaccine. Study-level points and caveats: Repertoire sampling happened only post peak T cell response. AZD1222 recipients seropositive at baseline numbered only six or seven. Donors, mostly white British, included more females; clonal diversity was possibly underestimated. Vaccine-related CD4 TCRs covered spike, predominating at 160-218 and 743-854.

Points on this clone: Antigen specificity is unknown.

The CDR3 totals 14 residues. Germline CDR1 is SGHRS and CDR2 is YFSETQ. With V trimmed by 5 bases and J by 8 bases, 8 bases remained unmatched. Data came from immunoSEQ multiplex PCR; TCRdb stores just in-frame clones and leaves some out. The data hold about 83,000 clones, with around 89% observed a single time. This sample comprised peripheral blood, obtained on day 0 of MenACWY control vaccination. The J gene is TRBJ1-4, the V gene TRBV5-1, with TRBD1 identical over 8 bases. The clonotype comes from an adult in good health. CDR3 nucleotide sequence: TGCGCCAGCAGGGATGACAGGGGTGGCGAAAAACTGTTTTTT. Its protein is CASRDDRGGEKLFF.